This T cell receptor (beta chain) was captured in a study of vaccination effects on CD4 cells after COVID-19. The wider study: Samples that were drawn after vaccination came a median of 72 days after the second dose. Study-level results: Healthy vaccinees had only 1 of 255 vaccine-induced clones cross-react with common cold coronaviruses.

Viral peptide pools were used in the ViraFEST assay to expand antigen-specific CD4+ T cells, and sequencing came afterward. The culture ran for approximately nine days before CD4+ T cells were isolated. Two-dose vaccination with either BNT162b2 or mRNA-1273 was given to the participants. In culture with 10 IU/ml IL-2 and 8 to 10 ug/ml peptides, PBMC were grown at a few million per well. A half-medium replacement with IL-2 medium was carried out on days 3 and 7. This table comes from immunoSEQ multiplex PCR, and its TCRdb copy is limited to in-frame clones, with some not included. The sample holds around 81,000 clones; roughly 73% are singletons and the top ten take more than 1%. V was pared by 6 bases and J by 4 bases, with 16 bases between. Germline V gene data show CDR1 as MNHEY and CDR2 as SVGAGI. CDR3 length equals 15 residues. As regards this clone: The antigen remains unidentified.

Sequences were derived from CD4+ T cells from PBMCs cultured with HCoV-OC43 spike peptides, sampled after COVID-19 vaccination. Subset meaning: HCoV-OC43 spike overlapping peptide pool stimulation. This clonotype originated in a human donor who received a COVID-19 vaccine. The chain couples TRBV6-5 to TRBJ2-1; no clear D. The chain's CDR3 is CASRMGLRDYNEQFF. The CDR3 coding sequence is TGTGCCAGCAGAATGGGTCTTAGAGATTACAATGAGCAGTTCTTC.